The 18 T cell receptor beta chains presented below share a single source sample, sequenced in a study of T cell clonality in common variable immunodeficiency. Overall study results and limits: Reportedly, TCR beta sequences from common variable immunodeficiency showed fewer deletions and N-nucleotide insertions.

Profiling relied on immunoSEQ multiplex PCR, and the TCRdb table lists in-frame clones only, not all of them. The sample includes under 40,000 clones, none of them occurring once. These receptors' antigens are unknown. Sequencing input: peripheral blood mononuclear cells. Every receptor here comes from a human donor with common variable immunodeficiency.

As to this clone: Read sequence stops 3 residues before the CDR3 end, and the germline J gene provides the missing end. The chain is built from TRBV18 and TRBJ1-1; 9 bases fit TRBD1. The CDR3 sequence is 15 residues long. Germline CDR1 KGHSH, CDR2 LQKENI. Losses at the gene ends were 3 bases for V and 0 bases for J; bases not matched to a gene: 2. Partial CDR3 DNA: TGTGCCAGCTCACCGGGACAGGGCCTGAACACTGAA. It encodes CASSPGQGLNTE. The complete CDR3 sequence is CASSPGQGLNTEAFF. The variable domain in full, with the rest retrieved from reference TRBV18 and TRBJ1-1, is NAGVMQNPRHLVRRRGQEARLRCSPMKGHSHVYWYRQLPEEGLKFMVYLQKENIIDESGMPKERFSAEFPKEGPSILRIQQVVRGDSAAYFCASSPGQGLNTEAFFGQGTRLTVV.

With regard to this clone: The CDR3 is cut off 3 residues early in the read; its end comes from the germline J gene. The rearrangement uses TRBV6-2 or TRBV6-3 and TRBJ2-7; D unclear. The V and J ends lost 8 bases and 2 bases respectively, with 10 bases between them. Germline CDR1 MNHEY, CDR2 SVGEGT. The CDR3 is 12 residues long. The CDR3 spells CASAVVPYEQYF. Partial CDR3 DNA: TGTGCCAGCGCGGTGGTACCCTACGAG.

This clone was seen many times. The CDR3 bases that were read are TGTGCCAGCAGCTTACAGTCCGGGACTGCCCCTAGCGAG. This sequence encodes CASSLQSGTAPSE. The full CDR3 reads CASSLQSGTAPSEQYF. This rearrangement joins TRBV7-3 to TRBJ2-7, with D possibly matching TRBD2 (6 bases). The read finishes 3 residues shy of the CDR3 end, and the germline J gene is used to complete it. The germline gives CDR1 SGHTA, CDR2 FQGTGA. Trimming shortened V by 2 bases and J by 6 bases, and 20 bases separated the two germline ends. The CDR3 is 16 amino acids.

A word on this clone: The read stops 3 residues short of the end of the CDR3; the missing end is completed from the germline J gene. The chain uses TRBV19 and TRBJ1-5; possibly TRBD1 for D (6 bases). CDR3 size: 15 residues. The V end lost 8 bases, the J end lost 3 bases, and 17 bases lay between the germline ends. CDR1 is LNHDA and CDR2 is SQIVND in the germline V gene (reference sequence). CDR3 sequence: CASASVTGHNQPQHF. The DNA read from the CDR3 is TGTGCCAGTGCGTCGGTGACAGGTCACAATCAGCCC.

This clone has only a few counts. The CDR3 DNA, read in part, is TGCAGTGCCAAGAGGGGGTACAATGAG. It yields the protein CSAKRGYNE. The entire CDR3 protein reads CSAKRGYNEQFF. J is TRBJ2-1 and V is TRBV20-1, with D possibly matching TRBD1 (6 bases). The read terminates 3 residues before the CDR3 end, so the remaining end is supplied by the germline J gene. Trimming left V 6 bases short and J 4 bases short, with 10 bases between. Germline CDR1 and CDR2: DFQATT and SNEGSKA (reference sequence). The CDR3 consists of 12 residues.

This clone was observed many times. The read terminates 3 residues ahead of where the CDR3 ends, so the germline J gene completes it. This chain joins TRBV7-3 and TRBJ2-1; D may match TRBD1 or TRBD2 (5 bases each). The germline V and J ends were trimmed by 1 base and 3 bases, with 7 bases remaining between them. This CDR3 comprises 14 residues. The germline V gene encodes CDR1 SGHTA and CDR2 FQGTGA. The sequenced CDR3 bases are TGTGCCAGCAGCTTAAAGGGGAGCTACAATGAG. Protein: CASSLKGSYNE. The whole CDR3 protein reads CASSLKGSYNEQFF.

This clone was observed a few times. Coverage ceases 3 residues before the CDR3 finishes, and the germline J gene fills in the end. The gene calls are TRBV18 and TRBJ1-5; 10 nucleotides align to TRBD1. This CDR3 is 14 amino acids long. Trimming removed 5 bases from V and 7 bases from J; junction bases left unmatched: 5. Germline assignment: CDR1 KGHSH and CDR2 LQKENI. The CDR3 DNA, read in part, is TGTGCCAGCTCATTGACAGGGGGCTTGCAGCCC. Its translation is CASSLTGGLQP. The entire CDR3 protein is CASSLTGGLQPQHF.

A few counts support this clone. The read finishes 3 residues shy of the CDR3 end, and the germline J gene is used to complete it. The V and J genes are TRBV7-2 and TRBJ1-4, with D unresolved. Between the trimmed V and J ends, which lost 6 bases and 2 bases, there was a span of 10 bases. The CDR3 sequence is 14 residues long. CDR1 and CDR2 from the germline V gene are SGHTA and FQGNSA. Incomplete CDR3 DNA: TGTGCCAGCAGTTTGACACTTACTAATGAAAAA. Encoded protein: CASSLTLTNEK. The entire CDR3 is CASSLTLTNEKLFF.

This clone was seen many times. The read terminates 3 residues before the CDR3 end, so the remaining end is supplied by the germline J gene. The chain uses TRBV11-3 and TRBJ1-4; D gene uncertain. In germline, CDR1 is SGHNT, CDR2 YENEEA. V lost 1 base and J lost 7, with 7 bases in between. The CDR3 runs 13 residues. CDR3 DNA (partial): TGTGCCAGCAGCTTAGGCGCGGGTGAAAAA. As protein: CASSLGAGEK. The entire CDR3 sequence reads CASSLGAGEKLFF.

This clone was counted ten times or more. The CDR3 protein is CSGGGGNQPQHF. The sequenced part of the CDR3 DNA is TGCAGTGGAGGGGGGGGGAATCAGCCC. The genes are TRBV20-1 and TRBJ1-5; a weak D match, TRBD1 (6 bases). The CDR3 end is not reached by the read, which stops 3 residues before it; the germline J gene fills it in. CDR1 and CDR2 (germline): DFQATT, SNEGSKA (reference sequence). This CDR3 contains 12 residues. V was trimmed by 7 bases and J by 4 bases, leaving 11 bases between them.

This clone was recorded many times. The read terminates 3 residues ahead of where the CDR3 ends, so the germline J gene completes it. The V gene is TRBV20-1, the J gene TRBJ2-3; D might be TRBD1 (6 bases). The V end lost 3 bases, the J end lost 1 base, and 17 bases lay between the germline ends. Looked up from germline, CDR1 is DFQATT and CDR2 is SNEGSKA (reference sequence). CDR3 length: 16 amino acids. The CDR3 is CSASPSDPGGTDTQYF. The DNA read from the CDR3 is TGCAGTGCTAGCCCGAGTGACCCAGGGGGCACAGATACG.

Note on this clone: Coverage ceases 3 residues before the CDR3 finishes, and the germline J gene fills in the end. This chain uses TRBV5-1 with TRBJ2-3; perhaps TRBD2 as D (5 bases). Trimming took off 1 base at V and 2 bases at J, with 11 bases between the two ends. The CDR3 loop spans 15 amino acids. Germline V gene data show CDR1 as SGHRS and CDR2 as YFSETQ. Partial CDR3 DNA: TGCGCCAGCAGCTTGCAAAGCGGTCCCACAGATACG. It specifies CASSLQSGPTDT. The CDR3 in full is CASSLQSGPTDTQYF.

This clone was seen only a few times. The read comes to an end 3 residues before the CDR3 does, leaving the germline J gene to fill in the end. The chain uses TRBV2 and TRBJ2-2; possible D gene TRBD1, 6 bases. Trimming took off 5 bases at V and 7 bases at J, with 8 bases between the two ends. CDR1 SNHLY and CDR2 FYNNEI come from the germline V gene. The CDR3 is 12 residues long. The sequenced part of the CDR3 DNA is TGTGCCAGCAGTCTACAGGGCGGGGAG. As protein: CASSLQGGE. The whole CDR3 protein reads CASSLQGGELFF.

This clone was counted a few times. The observed sequence ends 3 residues before the CDR3 terminus, with the missing tail filled in from the germline J gene. This chain links TRBV20-1 with TRBJ1-5; 8 bases align to TRBD1. The CDR3 length is 17 residues. V dropped 6 bases and J dropped 1; count of bases not matched to a gene: 14. CDR1 and CDR2 (germline): DFQATT, SNEGSKA (reference sequence). Incomplete CDR3 DNA: TGCAGTGCCGCGACAGGGACAGGCCGAAGGAGCAATCAGCCC. Translating gives CSAATGTGRRSNQP. The whole CDR3 is CSAATGTGRRSNQPQHF.

In this sample, this clone turned up a few times. CDR3 sequence reads: CASSSGFGLYEQYF. The CDR3 bases that were read are TGTGCCAGCTCATCAGGTTTTGGGTTGTACGAG. The chain joins TRBV18 to TRBJ2-7; unclear D gene. Read coverage stops 3 residues before the CDR3 terminus; the germline J gene supplies the remainder. V lost 5 bases and J lost 4, with 15 bases in between. Germline CDR1 is KGHSH and CDR2 is LQKENI. The CDR3 consists of 14 residues.

This clone was counted between two and nine times. With the read ending 3 residues before the CDR3 end, the germline J gene is used to fill in that end. This rearrangement joins TRBV6-1 to TRBJ1-3, with D possibly TRBD1 on 5 matching bases. The CDR3 runs 15 residues. Trimming pared 1 base from V and 2 bases from J, leaving 9 bases between. CDR1 is MNHNS, CDR2 SASEGT, per germline. CDR3 bases read: TGTGCCAGCAGTGAAGAGGACACAACTGGAAACACC. Translating it yields CASSEEDTTGNT. Given in full, the CDR3 is CASSEEDTTGNTIYF.

This clone was seen a few times. The read terminates 3 residues ahead of where the CDR3 ends, so the germline J gene completes it. The chain uses TRBV19 and TRBJ2-7; D is undetermined. The CDR3 runs to 11 residues. V dropped 6 bases and J dropped 3 bases, with 6 bases sitting between them. Germline V gene lookup returns CDR1 LNHDA and CDR2 SQIVND (reference sequence). The covered CDR3 bases are TGTGCCAGTAGAAAAGGCTACGAG. Residues: CASRKGYE. The full CDR3 is CASRKGYEQYF.

This clone was seen at least ten times. Read data end 3 residues before the CDR3 end; the end is taken from the germline J gene. The chain links TRBV29-1 to TRBJ2-5; 7 bases line up with TRBD2. Germline CDR1 SQVTM, CDR2 ANQGSEA. This CDR3 is 12 amino acids long. The part of the CDR3 DNA that was read is TGCAGCGTTGAGACTAGCACAGGTACC. This translates into CSVETSTGT. The entire CDR3 protein is CSVETSTGTQYF.